This T cell receptor (beta chain) was sequenced during a study of T-cell reconstitution after alpha-beta-depleted transplantation in children. Unique molecular identifiers were incorporated when the TCRbeta library was constructed. TCRdb itself ran the PCR reads through MiXCR, one entry per CDR3 protein. The sample contains roughly 400,000 distinct CDR3 sequences, approximately 20% of which appear only once. The CDR3 contains 17 residues. The ends were cut back, 1 base at V and 0 bases at J, with 14 bases in the middle. The germline CDR1 and CDR2 sequences are SGHDT and YYEEEE. The source was PBMCs from the stem cell graft donor, collected from the stem cell graft. The TCR originated in a human donor who donated a stem cell graft to a child with acute myeloid leukemia. The V and J genes are TRBV5-6 and TRBJ2-1; the D gene is possibly TRBD2 (5 bases). The CDR3 spells CASSLFSSGSSYNEQFF. In DNA, the CDR3 is TGTGCCAGCAGCTTGTTTTCCAGCGGTAGCTCCTACAATGAGCAGTTCTTC. Full variable domain (missing parts from reference TRBV5-6 and TRBJ2-1): DAGVTQSPTHLIKTRGQQVTLRCSPKSGHDTVSWYQQALGQGPQFIFQYYEEEERQRGNFPDRFSGHQFPNYSSELNVNALLLGDSALYLCASSLFSSGSSYNEQFFGPGTRLTVL.